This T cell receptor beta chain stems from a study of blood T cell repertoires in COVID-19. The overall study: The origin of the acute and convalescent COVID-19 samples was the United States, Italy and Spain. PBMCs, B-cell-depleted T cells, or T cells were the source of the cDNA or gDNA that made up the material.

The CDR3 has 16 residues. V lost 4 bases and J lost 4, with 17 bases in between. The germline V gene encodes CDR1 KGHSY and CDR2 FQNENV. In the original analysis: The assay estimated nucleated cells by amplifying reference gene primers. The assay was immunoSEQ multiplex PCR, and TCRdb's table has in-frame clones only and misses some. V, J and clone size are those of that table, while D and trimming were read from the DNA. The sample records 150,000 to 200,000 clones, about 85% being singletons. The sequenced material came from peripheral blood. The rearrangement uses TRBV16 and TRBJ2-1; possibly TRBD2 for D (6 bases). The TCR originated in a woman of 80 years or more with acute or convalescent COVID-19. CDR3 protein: CASSPPPGRGYNEQFF. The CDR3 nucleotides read TGTGCCAGCAGCCCGCCCCCGGGACGGGGGTACAATGAGCAGTTCTTC.